This TCR beta chain was found in a study of beta chain features in type 1 diabetes. Per the germline V gene, CDR1 is LNHNV and CDR2 is YYDKDF (reference sequence). There are 21 residues in the CDR3. J lost 1 base, V lost 1 base, and 15 bases had no gene match. Expressed TCRB transcripts were sequenced, since all the RNA that had been isolated was reverse transcribed. The repertoire was sequenced with immunoSEQ multiplex PCR; TCRdb's copy has only in-frame clones and lacks some. This sample yields fewer than 650,000 clones, of which about 16% are seen a single time; approximately 0.093% belongs to the top ten. The study's findings and limits: In these data, an HLA type influence on TCRB rearrangement remained unresolved.

A remark on this clone: Its specificity is unknown.

The receptor was isolated from a man between 18 and 29 years old in good health. Specimen: naive CD4+ T cells from blood. The J gene is TRBJ1-3, the V gene TRBV15; 11 bases line up with TRBD1. CDR3 bases: TGTGCCACCAGCAGAGGCCGGCGGGACAGGGGGAGAATAAGGTCTGGAAACACCATATATTTT. The encoded protein is CATSRGRRDRGRIRSGNTIYF. The full variable domain, rest sourced from reference TRBV15 and TRBJ1-3, is DAMVIQNPRYQVTQFGKPVTLSCSQTLNHNVMYWYQQKSSQAPKLLFHYYDKDFNNEADTPDNFQSRRPNTSFCFLDIRSPGLGDTAMYLCATSRGRRDRGRIRSGNTIYFGEGSWLTVV.